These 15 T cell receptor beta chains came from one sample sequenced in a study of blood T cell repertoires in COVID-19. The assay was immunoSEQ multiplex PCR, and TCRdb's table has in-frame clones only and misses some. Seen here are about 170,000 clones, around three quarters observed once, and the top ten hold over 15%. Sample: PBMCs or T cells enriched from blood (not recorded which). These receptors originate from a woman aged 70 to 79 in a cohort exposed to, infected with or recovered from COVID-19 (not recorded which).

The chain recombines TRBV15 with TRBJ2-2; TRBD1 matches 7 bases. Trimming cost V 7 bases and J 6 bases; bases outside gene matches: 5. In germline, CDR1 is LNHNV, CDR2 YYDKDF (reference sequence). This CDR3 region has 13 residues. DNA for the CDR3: TGTGCCACCAACCCAACAGGGGCCGGGGAGCTGTTTTTT. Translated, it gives CATNPTGAGELFF.

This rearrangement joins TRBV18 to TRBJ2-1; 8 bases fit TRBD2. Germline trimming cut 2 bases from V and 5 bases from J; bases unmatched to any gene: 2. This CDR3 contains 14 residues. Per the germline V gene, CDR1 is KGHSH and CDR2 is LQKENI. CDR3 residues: CASSPGTSNNEQFF. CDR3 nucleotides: TGTGCCAGCTCACCAGGGACTAGTAACAATGAGCAGTTCTTC.

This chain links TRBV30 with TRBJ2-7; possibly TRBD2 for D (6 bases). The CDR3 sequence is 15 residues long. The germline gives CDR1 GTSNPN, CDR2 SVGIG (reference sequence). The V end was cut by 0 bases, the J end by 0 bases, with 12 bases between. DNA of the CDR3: TGTGCCTGGAGTGTAGGAGGGTCGAGCTCCTACGAGCAGTACTTC. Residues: CAWSVGGSSSYEQYF.

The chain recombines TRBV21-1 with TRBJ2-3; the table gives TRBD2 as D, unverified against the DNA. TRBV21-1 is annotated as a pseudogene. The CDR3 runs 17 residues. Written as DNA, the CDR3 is TGTGCCAGCACCTATAACCGAAGGAGGGATTACACAGATACGCAGTATTTT. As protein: CASTYNRRRDYTDTQYF.

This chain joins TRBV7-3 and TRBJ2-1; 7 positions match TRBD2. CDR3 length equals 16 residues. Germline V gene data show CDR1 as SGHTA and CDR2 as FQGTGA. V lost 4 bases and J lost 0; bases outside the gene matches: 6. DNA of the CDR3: TGTGCCAGCAGCTCCCTAGCGGCCACCTCCTACAATGAGCAGTTCTTC. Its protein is CASSSLAATSYNEQFF.

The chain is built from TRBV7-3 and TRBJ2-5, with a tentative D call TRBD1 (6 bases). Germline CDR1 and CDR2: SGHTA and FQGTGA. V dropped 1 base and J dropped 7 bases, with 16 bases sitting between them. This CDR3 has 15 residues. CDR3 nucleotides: TGTGCCAGCAGCTTAAGTCCAGGGGCTGGGGTGACCCAGTACTTC. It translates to CASSLSPGAGVTQYF.

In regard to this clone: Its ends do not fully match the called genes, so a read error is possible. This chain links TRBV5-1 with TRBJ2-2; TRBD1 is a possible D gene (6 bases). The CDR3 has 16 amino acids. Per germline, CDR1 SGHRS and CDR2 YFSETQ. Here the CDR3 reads CASTWGQTLNTRELFF. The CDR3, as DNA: TGCGCCAGCACATGGGGGCAGACCCTGAACACCAGGGAGCTGTTTTTT.

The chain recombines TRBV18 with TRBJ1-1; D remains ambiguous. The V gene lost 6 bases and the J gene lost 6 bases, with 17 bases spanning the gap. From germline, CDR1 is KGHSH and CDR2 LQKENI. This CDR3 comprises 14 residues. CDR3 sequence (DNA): TGTGCCAGCTCCCCGATGGCGGGATCATCTGAAGCTTTCTTT. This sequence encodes CASSPMAGSSEAFF.

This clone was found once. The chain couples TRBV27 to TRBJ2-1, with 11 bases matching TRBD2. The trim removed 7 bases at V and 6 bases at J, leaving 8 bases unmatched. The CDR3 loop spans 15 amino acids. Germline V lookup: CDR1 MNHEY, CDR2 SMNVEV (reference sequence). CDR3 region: CASTKRGLAVNEQFF. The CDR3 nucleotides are TGTGCCAGCACCAAAAGGGGACTAGCGGTCAATGAGCAGTTCTTC.

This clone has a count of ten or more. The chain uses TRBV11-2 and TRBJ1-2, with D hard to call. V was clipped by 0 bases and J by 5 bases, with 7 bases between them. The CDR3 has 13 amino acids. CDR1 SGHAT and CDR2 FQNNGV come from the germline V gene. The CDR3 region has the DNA TGTGCCAGCAGCTTAGATCCGGGATATGGCTACACCTTC. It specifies CASSLDPGYGYTF.

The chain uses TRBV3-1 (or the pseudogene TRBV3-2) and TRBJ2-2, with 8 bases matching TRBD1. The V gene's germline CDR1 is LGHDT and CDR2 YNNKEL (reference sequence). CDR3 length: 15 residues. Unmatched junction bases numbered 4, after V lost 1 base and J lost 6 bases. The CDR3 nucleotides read TGTGCCAGCAGCCAAGTGGCAGGGGGCTCCGGGGAGCTGTTTTTT. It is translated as CASSQVAGGSGELFF.

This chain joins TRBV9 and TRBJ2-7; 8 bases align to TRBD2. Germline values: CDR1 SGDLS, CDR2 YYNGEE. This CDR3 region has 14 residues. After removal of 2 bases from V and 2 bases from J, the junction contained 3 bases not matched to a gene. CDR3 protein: CASSVTSGAYEQYF. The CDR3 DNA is TGTGCCAGCAGCGTTACTAGCGGCGCCTACGAGCAGTACTTC.

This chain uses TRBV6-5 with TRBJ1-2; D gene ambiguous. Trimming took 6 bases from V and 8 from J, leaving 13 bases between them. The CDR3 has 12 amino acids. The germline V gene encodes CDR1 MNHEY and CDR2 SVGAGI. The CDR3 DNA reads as TGTGCCAGCAGCCCCTGGGAGGGAGGCTACACCTTC. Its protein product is CASSPWEGGYTF.

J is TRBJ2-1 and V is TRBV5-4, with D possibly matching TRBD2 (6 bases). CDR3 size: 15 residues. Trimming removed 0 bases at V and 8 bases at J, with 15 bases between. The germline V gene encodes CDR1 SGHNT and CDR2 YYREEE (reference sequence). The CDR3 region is CASSLELAPWDEQFF. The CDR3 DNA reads TGTGCCAGCAGCTTGGAGCTAGCGCCATGGGATGAGCAGTTCTTC.

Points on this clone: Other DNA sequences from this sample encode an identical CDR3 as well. This CDR3 is CASSEGLAVYNEQFF. The CDR3 region has the DNA TGTGCCAGCAGTGAAGGGCTAGCGGTCTACAATGAGCAGTTCTTC. The chain carries TRBV2 and TRBJ2-1; 7 bases are a match to TRBD2. The V and J ends lost 1 base and 3 bases, in that order; junction bases with no gene match: 3. The CDR3 covers 15 residues. Per germline, CDR1 SNHLY and CDR2 FYNNEI.